This T cell receptor (beta chain) is drawn from a study of technical replicates of blood from a handful of donors (dated by TCRdb to 2016 to 2017). Library prep was done by the immunoSEQ multiplex PCR assay. Not all clones reach the TCRdb copy of this immuneACCESS table, which keeps in-frame sequences only. Checked studies attribute under half of the gap to unresolved V genes and leave the rest unexplained. Counted in this sample were over 50,000 clones; approximately 92% of them appeared once. Together, the top ten hold about 4.5% of the sample. Comments on this clone: The specificity of this receptor is unknown. Base-call qualities are not available, and no considerably larger clone is one nucleotide away.

Reading from cysteine to phenylalanine, the CDR3 counts 14 amino acids. CDR3 DNA is the only sequence kept; it has 42 bases, read in frame from the first base. CDR1 and CDR2, per the germline V gene, are SGHRS and YFSETQ. Deletion took 4 bases off V and 1 base off J, with a span of 11 bases between the germline ends. The origin of this receptor is a human donor in good health. Some clones in this sample may be carry-over from other donors' samples. What was sequenced was PBMCs. The rearrangement combines TRBV5-1 with TRBJ1-1; the D gene identity is not certain. The DNA sequence reads TGCGCCAGCAGCCTGCGGAGGGCGAACACTGAAGCTTTCTTT. Its translation is CASSLRRANTEAFF. Supplemented by the reference TRBV5-1 and TRBJ1-1 proteins around the CDR3, the complete variable domain is KAGVTQTPRYLIKTRGQQVTLSCSPISGHRSVSWYQQTPGQGLQFLFEYFSETQRNKGNFPGRFSGRQFSNSRSEMNVSTLELGDSALYLCASSLRRANTEAFFGQGTRLTVV.